This T cell receptor beta chain was retrieved from a study of CD8 T cells in ankylosing spondylitis (dated by TCRdb to between 2016 and 2019). About the study as a whole: The study set out to find disease-linked TCR variants by profiling T cell receptor beta repertoires in ankylosing spondylitis patients and healthy donors. The full study cohort was made up of 25 to 30 ankylosing spondylitis patients and 108 healthy donors. Peripheral blood was sampled, and synovial fluid was additionally collected from ankylosing spondylitis patients. The paper's findings and limits, for the study overall: Some TCR beta motif variants had previously been reported in synovial fluid and blood of reactive arthritis patients, which suggested common disease-initiation mechanisms. Significant enrichment of the disease-linked clones was reported in matched synovial fluid samples from ankylosing spondylitis patients. In peripheral blood, the disease-linked clones were found at relatively low frequencies and had a CD8+ phenotype. Blood from ankylosing spondylitis patients appeared to be characterized by a TCR beta motif made up of 8 or 9 highly homologous amino acid variants.

The instrument was an Illumina HiSeq 2500. TCR beta libraries were prepared by quantitative 5'-RACE with molecular barcodes. The paper's data handling went like this. To identify disease-linked TCR variants, a new computational method was used, one built on a probabilistic model of VDJ rearrangement. The public reads were quality trimmed at Q25 with fastp and then assembled into clones with MiXCR by TCRdb, keeping productive beta chains. Each CDR3 protein gets just one entry, which takes the most common genes and DNA from the rows behind it. Here the V and J calls rest on TCRdb's processing, not on the authors' analysis. This sample holds 130,000 or so distinct CDR3 sequences; 17% were observed only once. The ten largest make up 25% to 40% of the sample. CDR1 MDHEN and CDR2 SYDVKM were looked up in the germline V gene. The CDR3 spans 16 residues, from the cysteine through the phenylalanine. Here the CDR3 DNA is all that survives: 48 bases in frame from base 1. The trim is 10 bases for V and 0 bases for J, with a gap of 22 bases between the germline ends.

This clonotype was seen a handful of times. Its antigen is currently not known. No per-base quality is available; no much larger clone lies one base away. Material: blood, either unsorted or a sorted T cell fraction (not recorded which). The receptor was derived from a male donor with ankylosing spondylitis. In this chain, TRBV28 is recombined with TRBJ2-7; the D call is tentative, TRBD1 or TRBD2, as each matches 5 bases. The CDR3 protein sequence reads: CATGARPGRSSYEQYF. The DNA is TGTGCCACCGGGGCCCGACCGGGCCGATCCTCCTACGAGCAGTACTTC.